Detailed here is one T cell receptor (beta chain). Its antigen is not known. From germline, CDR1 is SNHLY and CDR2 FYNNEI. The CDR3 runs 15 residues. Trimming removed 6 bases from V and 8 bases from J; junction bases left unmatched: 8. The table came from immunoSEQ multiplex PCR; TCRdb's copy has only in-frame clones and leaves some out. The table records approximately 28,000 clones, less than 90% of them present only once. As to time point: week 35, safety follow-up. Doses comprised 300 ug of mutant IDH1 20-mer peptide each, plus topical imiquimod. These data belong to a study of a mutant IDH1 vaccine in newly diagnosed glioma.

The J gene is TRBJ2-1, the V gene TRBV2, with 12 bases matching TRBD2. Sequencing used PBMCs, obtained from a glioma patient whose treatment included an IDH1 peptide vaccine. The TCR originated in a man younger than 45 with glioma. CDR3 nucleotide sequence: TGTGCCAGCAGGACAGGACTAGCGGGGATGGATGAGCAGTTCTTC. It translates to CASRTGLAGMDEQFF.